This TCR beta chain was sequenced during a study of brain T cells in children with intractable seizures. Overall study findings and caveats: Clones missing pre-surgery may reflect undersampling of that blood sample. Only CDR3 sequence similarity suggested viral specificity, without known HCMV serostatus.

The sequenced cases were selected for having the highest brain T cell transcript signatures. Details on this clone: Its specificity is not known.

V lost 3 bases to trimming and J lost 0 bases, with 8 bases between them. This CDR3 has 13 amino acids. Per the germline V gene, CDR1 is GTSNPN and CDR2 is SVGIG (reference sequence). Data came from immunoSEQ multiplex PCR; TCRdb stores just in-frame clones and leaves some out. Here the sample spans approximately 40,000 clones, 75% to 95% being singletons. This receptor was identified in a girl aged 2-15 years with tuberous sclerosis and intractable seizures. The chain uses TRBV30 and TRBJ1-1; D gene unclear. The source was peripheral blood, collected at surgery. CDR3 nucleotides: TGTGCCTGGAGCAGGACGGTGAACACTGAAGCTTTCTTT. It specifies CAWSRTVNTEAFF.